Each of the 5 T cell receptor beta chains below was sequenced from the same sample in a study of identifying expanded T cells in peripheral blood. The table came from immunoSEQ multiplex PCR; TCRdb's copy has only in-frame clones and leaves some out. This table holds about 82,000 clones, approximately 90% found once. The sample was blood. Receptor source: a person between 18 and 75 years old in good health.

The rearrangement joins TRBV28 to TRBJ2-2, with unresolved D. Deletions cut 2 bases from V and 6 bases from J, with 7 bases between. The CDR3 totals 13 residues. Germline values: CDR1 MDHEN, CDR2 SYDVKM. The CDR3 is CASSLGVPGELFF. The DNA for the CDR3 is TGTGCCAGCAGTTTAGGCGTTCCCGGGGAGCTGTTTTTT.

The CDR3 region is CASPGQNEQFF. In DNA form, the CDR3 reads TGTGCCAGCCCGGGACAGAATGAGCAGTTCTTC. The rearrangement links TRBV2 to TRBJ2-1, with 7 positions matching TRBD1. J was trimmed by 7 bases and V by 8 bases; bases with no gene match: 2. The CDR3 runs 11 residues. CDR1 SNHLY and CDR2 FYNNEI come from the germline V gene.

V is TRBV5-1 and J is TRBJ2-7, with 7 bases fitting TRBD1. V trimming: 0 bases; J trimming: 5 bases; junction bases outside the gene matches: 2. The CDR3 extends over 13 amino acids. Germline CDR1 reads SGHRS; CDR2 reads YFSETQ. CDR3 loop: CASSLAQGNEQYF. For the CDR3, the DNA is TGCGCCAGCAGCTTGGCACAGGGGAACGAGCAGTACTTC.

The J gene is TRBJ1-1, the V gene TRBV6-6, with a weak D call TRBD1 (5 bases). The V end was cut by 7 bases, the J end by 8 bases, with 20 bases between. The germline V gene has CDR1 MNHNY and CDR2 SVGAGI (reference sequence). The CDR3 sequence is 14 residues long. As DNA, the CDR3 is TGTGCCAGCACCGAACAGGTTTCGTCGGCCGAAGCTTTCTTT. This sequence encodes CASTEQVSSAEAFF.

The chain joins TRBV5-5 to TRBJ2-7, with TRBD1 matching over 7 bases. Germline lookup yields CDR1 SGHKS and CDR2 YYEKEE (reference sequence). J gave up 3 bases and V 0 bases, and 12 bases lay outside the gene matches. This CDR3 is 17 amino acids long. CDR3 protein: CASSLAPYSDRDYEQYF. In nucleotides, the CDR3 is TGTGCCAGCAGCTTGGCCCCTTATAGCGACAGGGACTACGAGCAGTACTTC. Supplemented by reference TRBV5-5 and TRBJ2-7, the full variable domain reads DAGVTQSPTHLIKTRGQQVTLRCSPISGHKSVSWYQQVLGQGPQFIFQYYEKEERGRGNFPDRFSARQFPNYSSELNVNALLLGDSALYLCASSLAPYSDRDYEQYFGPGTRLTVT.